These 6 T cell receptor beta chains originate from one sample sequenced in a study of T cell changes during pregnancy in multiple sclerosis. Assay: immunoSEQ multiplex PCR; the TCRdb copy retains only in-frame clones and omits some. The profile shows about 40,000 clones, about 90% of them singletons. Here the sequenced sample was CD4+ T cells from peripheral blood mononuclear cells, taken in the third trimester of pregnancy. Source of these receptors: a female donor in good health, enrolled as a control in a pregnancy study.

The rearrangement joins TRBV6-6 to TRBJ2-7; 10 nucleotides agree with TRBD2. The CDR3 is 15 residues long. Germline V gene data show CDR1 as MNHNY and CDR2 as SVGAGI (reference sequence). Unmatched junction bases numbered 6, after V lost 5 bases and J lost 2 bases. In nucleotides, the CDR3 is TGTGCCAGCAGTCGCCCCGGGACTAGCGCCTACGAGCAGTACTTC. Translation gives CASSRPGTSAYEQYF.

The J gene is TRBJ2-7, the V gene TRBV7-9; 8 nucleotides align to TRBD2. The CDR3 sequence is 14 residues long. V dropped 3 bases and J dropped 3; count of bases not matched to a gene: 4. CDR1 is SEHNR and CDR2 is FQNEAQ in the germline V gene (reference sequence). The CDR3 coding sequence is TGTGCCAGCAGCTTTGGTACTAGCGGCTACGAGCAGTACTTC. This translates into CASSFGTSGYEQYF. Complete variable domain (other parts from reference TRBV7-9 and TRBJ2-7): DTGVSQNPRHKITKRGQNVTFRCDPISEHNRLYWYRQTLGQGPEFLTYFQNEAQLEKSRLLSDRFSAERPKGSFSTLEIQRTEQGDSAMYLCASSFGTSGYEQYFGPGTRLTVT.

This sequence joins TRBV28 and TRBJ1-1; 9 bases are shared with TRBD1. This CDR3 comprises 15 residues. Germline V gene lookup returns CDR1 MDHEN and CDR2 SYDVKM. Germline trimming cut 6 bases from V and 10 bases from J; bases unmatched to any gene: 15. CDR3 sequence reads: CASSYGDRVGGGAFF. The CDR3 region has the DNA TGTGCCAGCAGCTATGGGGACAGGGTCGGGGGGGGAGCTTTCTTT.

The V gene is TRBV11-2, the J gene TRBJ2-3; 12 bases match TRBD2. Trimming removed 4 bases from V and 3 bases from J; junction bases left unmatched: 5. The CDR3 length is 16 residues. Germline CDR1 reads SGHAT; CDR2 reads FQNNGV. The chain's CDR3 is CASSYRGTSGTDTQYF. DNA for the CDR3: TGTGCCAGCAGCTATAGAGGGACTAGCGGGACAGATACGCAGTATTTT. Together with reference TRBV11-2 and TRBJ2-3, the CDR3 gives the full variable domain: EAGVAQSPRYKIIEKRQSVAFWCNPISGHATLYWYQQILGQGPKLLIQFQNNGVVDDSQLPKDRFSAERLKGVDSTLKIQPAKLEDSAVYLCASSYRGTSGTDTQYFGPGTRLTVL.

The chain is built from TRBV7-9 and TRBJ1-4; 7 bases align to TRBD1. Germline V gene data show CDR1 as SEHNR and CDR2 as FQNEAQ (reference sequence). The CDR3 loop spans 14 amino acids. The V segment lost 1 base and the J segment 8 bases; nucleotides outside the gene matches: 4. DNA for the CDR3: TGTGCCAGCAGCTTAGGGACAGGTAACGAAAAACTGTTTTTT. Protein sequence: CASSLGTGNEKLFF.

The rearrangement joins TRBV7-2 to TRBJ1-1, with D possibly matching TRBD1 (5 bases). V was cut by 1 base and J by 4 bases, with 10 bases left in between. The CDR3 length is 14 residues. Looked up from germline, CDR1 is SGHTA and CDR2 is FQGNSA. The CDR3 bases are TGTGCCAGCAGCTTAGTTGGGGGGGGCACTGAAGCTTTCTTT. Translation gives CASSLVGGGTEAFF.